Each of the 18 T cell receptor beta chains below was sequenced from the same sample in a study of shared clonotypes between healthy human individuals (dated by TCRdb to 2020 to 2021). The library was built by means of the immunoSEQ multiplex PCR assay. In TCRdb, the immuneACCESS table is reduced to in-frame sequences with V and J assigned. These tables do not hold every clone; where another copy was compared, an unresolved V gene accounts for under half, and the others remain unexplained. Counted in this sample were about 2.4 million clones; 80% to 95% of them appeared once. Around 0.4% of the sample is taken by the ten largest. Sequencing input: naive CD4+ T cells from PBMCs. The cell subset or site label, as the study defines it: CD45RA+ positively selected. Receptor source: a man younger than 35 in good health. Some clones in this sample may be carry-over from other donors' samples.

CDR3 nucleotides: TGTGCCAGCAGCGAGACAGGGGGTCATGGAAACACCATATATTTT. This translates into CASSETGGHGNTIYF. This chain uses TRBV9 with TRBJ1-3, with 9 bases aligning to TRBD1. CDR1 and CDR2 from the germline V gene are SGDLS and YYNGEE. With V trimmed by 3 bases and J by 3 bases, 4 bases remained unmatched. There are 15 residues in the CDR3.

In this sample, this clone turned up once. The chain couples TRBV19 to TRBJ2-1; no definite D call. V was pared by 6 bases and J by 5 bases, with 5 bases between. The CDR3 totals 11 residues. CDR1 is LNHDA and CDR2 is SQIVND in the germline V gene (reference sequence). CDR3 nucleotides: TGTGCCAGTAGGGAAAACAATGAGCAGTTCTTC. Translation gives CASRENNEQFF.

The V and J genes are TRBV18 and TRBJ2-7; D remains unclear. The CDR3 runs 11 residues. V gave up 2 bases and J gave up 6 bases, with 5 bases separating them. CDR1 KGHSH and CDR2 LQKENI come from the germline V gene. This CDR3 reads CASSPGLEQYF. DNA of the CDR3: TGTGCCAGCTCACCAGGGCTCGAGCAGTACTTC. The complete variable domain, with remaining parts taken from reference TRBV18 and TRBJ2-7, reads NAGVMQNPRHLVRRRGQEARLRCSPMKGHSHVYWYRQLPEEGLKFMVYLQKENIIDESGMPKERFSAEFPKEGPSILRIQQVVRGDSAAYFCASSPGLEQYFGPGTRLTVT.

This sequence joins TRBV29-1 and TRBJ2-3, with 7 bases matching TRBD1. The CDR3 sequence is 14 residues long. With V trimmed by 5 bases and J by 2 bases, 7 bases remained unmatched. Germline V lookup: CDR1 SQVTM, CDR2 ANQGSEA. In DNA, the CDR3 is TGCAGCGTTTCTGGTGACAGGGACACAGATACGCAGTATTTT. Its protein product is CSVSGDRDTDTQYF.

This chain joins TRBV25-1 and TRBJ2-1; perhaps TRBD1 as D (6 bases). Germline CDR1 and CDR2: MGHDK and SYGVNS. This CDR3 is built from 15 residues. Between the trimmed V and J ends, which lost 0 bases and 8 bases, there was a span of 14 bases. CDR3 in DNA: TGTGCCAGCAGTGAATATAGGGGGTTGGGATATGAGCAGTTCTTC. Its protein product is CASSEYRGLGYEQFF. Full variable domain (remainder filled in from reference TRBV25-1 and TRBJ2-1): EADIYQTPRYLVIGTGKKITLECSQTMGHDKMYWYQQDPGMELHLIHYSYGVNSTEKGDLSSESTVSRIRTEHFPLTLESARPSHTSQYLCASSEYRGLGYEQFFGPGTRLTVL.

The table lists this clone with a few counts. The gene calls are TRBV10-3 and TRBJ1-5; a weak D match, TRBD1 (5 bases). This CDR3 has 14 amino acids. Trimming stripped 1 base from V and 8 bases from J, with 12 bases between. Per germline, CDR1 ENHRY and CDR2 SYGVKD. Here the CDR3 DNA reads TGTGCCATCAGTGAGTTCCGGGGGGAGGAGCCCCAGCATTTT. Translating gives CAISEFRGEEPQHF.

The J gene is TRBJ2-3, the V gene TRBV30; D unclear. Per germline, CDR1 GTSNPN and CDR2 SVGIG (reference sequence). Trimming removed 4 bases from V and 0 bases from J, with 11 bases in between. The CDR3 is 14 residues long. The CDR3 region is CAWTPIVSTDTQYF. The CDR3 bases are TGTGCCTGGACACCGATCGTGAGCACAGATACGCAGTATTTT. Full variable domain (outside the CDR3, taken from reference TRBV30 and TRBJ2-3): SQTIHQWPATLVQPVGSPLSLECTVEGTSNPNLYWYRQAAGRGLQLLFYSVGIGQISSEVPQNLSASRPQDRQFILSSKKLLLSDSGFYLCAWTPIVSTDTQYFGPGTRLTVL.

This chain links TRBV30 with TRBJ1-5; no reliable D call. CDR1 is GTSNPN, CDR2 SVGIG, per germline (reference sequence). This CDR3 is built from 14 residues. The V end lost 1 base, the J end lost 1 base, and 8 bases lay between the germline ends. In nucleotides, the CDR3 is TGTGCCTGGAGTGCGGCCCTGAGCAATCAGCCCCAGCATTTT. It encodes CAWSAALSNQPQHF.

The CDR3 region has the DNA TGCAGCGTTCGGAACAGTATAAATCAGCCCCAGCATTTT. Its protein product is CSVRNSINQPQHF. V and J are TRBV29-1 and TRBJ1-5; D unclear. There are 13 residues in the CDR3. Per the germline V gene, CDR1 is SQVTM and CDR2 is ANQGSEA. The V end lost 5 bases, the J end lost 4 bases, and 12 bases lay between the germline ends.

In nucleotides, the CDR3 is TGCGCCAGCAGCCCTTACACTCAGAAAGACAATGAGCAGTTCTTC. It translates to CASSPYTQKDNEQFF. The gene calls are TRBV5-1 and TRBJ2-1; D gene ambiguous. CDR1 SGHRS and CDR2 YFSETQ come from the germline V gene. The CDR3 spans 15 residues. V was shortened by 4 bases and J by 5 bases, with 16 bases between the two germline ends.

This clone was detected only a few times. This chain joins TRBV2 and TRBJ1-1; 7 bases match TRBD1. The CDR3 has 13 residues. Germline trimming cut 9 bases from V and 5 bases from J; bases unmatched to any gene: 9. Looked up from germline, CDR1 is SNHLY and CDR2 is FYNNEI. As DNA, the CDR3 is TGTGCCAGAGGGATGGCAGGGGGGACTGAAGCTTTCTTT. Protein: CARGMAGGTEAFF.

The V gene is TRBV5-8, the J gene TRBJ1-5; D is undetermined. Deletions cut 2 bases from V and 3 bases from J, with 9 bases between. CDR1 is SGHTS, CDR2 YDEGEE, per germline. The CDR3 is 14 residues long. The CDR3 DNA is TGTGCCAGCAGCTTCCGACCAGACAATCAGCCCCAGCATTTT. Its protein product is CASSFRPDNQPQHF.

The CDR3 nucleotides read TGTGCCACCGTGGACAGGGTCAGGAACACTGAAGCTTTCTTT. Translated: CATVDRVRNTEAFF. The chain carries TRBV28 and TRBJ1-1, with 8 nucleotides matching TRBD1. The CDR3 has 14 residues. In germline, CDR1 is MDHEN, CDR2 SYDVKM. After removal of 10 bases from V and 1 base from J, the junction contained 8 bases not matched to a gene.

The chain combines TRBV9 with TRBJ1-5; D perhaps matches TRBD1 (6 bases). CDR3 length: 15 amino acids. Germline CDR1 SGDLS, CDR2 YYNGEE. V was shortened by 4 bases and J by 2 bases, with 13 bases between the two germline ends. The CDR3 bases are TGTGCCAGCAGCACCCAGGGGTTACGCAATCAGCCCCAGCATTTT. It encodes CASSTQGLRNQPQHF. Full variable domain (rest looked up from reference TRBV9 and TRBJ1-5): DSGVTQTPKHLITATGQRVTLRCSPRSGDLSVYWYQQSLDQGLQFLIQYYNGEERAKGNILERFSAQQFPDLHSELNLSSLELGDSALYFCASSTQGLRNQPQHFGDGTRLSIL.

The chain links TRBV30 to TRBJ1-5; no reliable D call. From germline, CDR1 is GTSNPN and CDR2 SVGIG (reference sequence). The CDR3 is 12 residues long. The V and J ends lost 1 base and 3 bases respectively, with 4 bases between them. The DNA of the CDR3 is TGTGCCTGGAGTGCGCTCAATCAGCCCCAGCATTTT. It is translated as CAWSALNQPQHF.

This clone was observed a single time. This CDR3 reads CASAYRGQETQYF. The CDR3 DNA follows: TGTGCCAGCGCTTACAGGGGACAAGAGACCCAGTACTTC. This rearrangement joins TRBV2 to TRBJ2-5; the match to TRBD1 covers 7 bases. Germline V gene data show CDR1 as SNHLY and CDR2 as FYNNEI. The V gene end was trimmed by 8 bases and the J gene end by 2 bases; junction bases not matched to a gene: 5. The CDR3 has 13 amino acids.

The sample holds one count of this clone. The CDR3 sequence is CASATGQGGTGELFF. The CDR3 DNA reads TGTGCCAGCGCGACGGGCCAGGGCGGCACCGGGGAGCTGTTTTTT. The rearrangement joins TRBV7-9 to TRBJ2-2; maybe TRBD1 (5 bases). V lost 8 bases and J 4 bases, leaving 17 bases between the germline ends. Germline-derived CDR1 and CDR2 are SEHNR and FQNEAQ (reference sequence). CDR3 length: 15 residues.

This rearrangement joins TRBV10-3 to TRBJ2-3; 12 bases are shared with TRBD2. With 0 bases clipped from V and 6 bases from J, the junction kept 4 bases outside the gene matches. Germline CDR1 is ENHRY and CDR2 is SYGVKD. The CDR3 runs to 16 residues. CDR3 in amino acids: CAISESTSGRWDTQYF. The DNA of the CDR3 is TGTGCCATCAGTGAGTCAACTAGCGGGAGGTGGGATACGCAGTATTTT.